This is a list of T cell receptor beta chains from one sample in a study of PD-1 blockade in mismatch repair-deficient tumors. The repertoire was sequenced with immunoSEQ multiplex PCR; TCRdb's copy has only in-frame clones and lacks some. The table includes tens of thousands of clones, 78% detected once. The sample was peripheral blood, taken 4 weeks after starting pembrolizumab. Receptors were obtained from an adult with mismatch repair-deficient cancer. Each CDR3 is given with its conserved first and last residue. Each record gives: V gene, D gene, J gene, clone size, CDR3 DNA, CDR3 protein. D genes are given only for firm matches. Some rows have no size entry. The others give once, few or many, or a class for an expanded clone.

TRBV25-1	NA	TRBJ2-5	NA	TGTGCCAGTGGGGTTTGGAGGGGGCGGGAGACCCAGTACTTC	CASGVWRGRETQYF
TRBV7-6	NA	TRBJ1-2	NA	TGTGCCAGCAGCAATACAGGGTTCGATGGCTACACCTTC	CASSNTGFDGYTF
TRBV19	NA	TRBJ2-4	NA	TGTGCCACCGAAGGGGAGGTCAAAAACATTCAGTACTTC	CATEGEVKNIQYF
TRBV6-6	NA	TRBJ1-2	NA	TGTGCCAGCAGTTACGGCGGTGACTATGGCTACACCTTC	CASSYGGDYGYTF
TRBV18	TRBD1	TRBJ2-2	NA	TGTGCCAGCTCACCAAAAACAGGGGTGACCGGGGAGCTGTTTTTT	CASSPKTGVTGELFF
TRBV19	TRBD2	TRBJ2-7	once	TGTGCCAGTAGTACCCCGGGACTAGCGTACGAGCAGTACTTC	CASSTPGLAYEQYF
TRBV27	NA	TRBJ1-2	NA	TGTGCCAGCAGCGAAGACCCCGGAGCGACGTTAAGCTACACCTTC	CASSEDPGATLSYTF
TRBV18	NA	TRBJ1-2	few	TGTGCCAGCTCACCCTCCGGGGGGGGCTATGGCTACACCTTC	CASSPSGGGYGYTF
TRBV5-5	TRBD2	TRBJ2-5	NA	TGTGCCAGCAGCTCCACAAGCGGGAGGTCGGTTGAGACCCAGTACTTC	CASSSTSGRSVETQYF
TRBV4-1	NA	TRBJ2-4	NA	TGCGCCAGCAGCCACGGGCAGGGGCCTAACCTAGCCAAAAACATTCAGTACTTC	CASSHGQGPNLAKNIQYF
TRBV7-3	TRBD2	TRBJ2-1	NA	TGTGCCAGCAGCTCCCCCCCAGCTAGCGGCAATGAGCAGTTCTTC	CASSSPPASGNEQFF
TRBV9	NA	TRBJ1-1	NA	TGTGCCAGCAGCCAGGAGGGAAACACTGAAGCTTTCTTT	CASSQEGNTEAFF
TRBV7-8	TRBD1	TRBJ1-1	few	TGTGCCAGCAGCGAAACAGGGGAAGGTGAAGCTTTCTTT	CASSETGEGEAFF
TRBV6-5	TRBD1	TRBJ1-5	once	TGTGCCAGCAGTTCGCGACAGGGGAACAATCAGCCCCAGCATTTT	CASSSRQGNNQPQHF
TRBV4-3	NA	TRBJ1-5	NA	TGCGCCAGCAGCCACCTCCAAGGGGAAGATCAGCCCCAGCATTTT	CASSHLQGEDQPQHF
TRBV9	TRBD1	TRBJ2-2	NA	TGTGCCAGCAGCGTAGACGGACAGGGGTCCGGGGAGCTGTTTTTT	CASSVDGQGSGELFF
TRBV10-3	TRBD1	TRBJ1-2	NA	TGTGCCATCAGTGAGTCGCCGACAGGGAGTTCTGGCTACACCTTC	CAISESPTGSSGYTF
TRBV11-1	TRBD1	TRBJ2-5	NA	TGTGCCAGCAGCTTAGAGGGTAGGACAGGGGAAGAGACCCAGTACTTC	CASSLEGRTGEETQYF
TRBV5-1	NA	TRBJ1-2	NA	TGCGCCAGCAGCTTGGCGACGCAGGCTTCGAACACCTTC	CASSLATQASNTF
TRBV6-4	TRBD2	TRBJ2-1	NA	TGTGCCAGCGTTGGCGGACTAGCGGGCCCCCTGGGGTACAATGAGCAGTTCTTC	CASVGGLAGPLGYNEQFF
TRBV9	TRBD2	TRBJ2-1	few	TGTGCCAGCAGCGCTCCTAGCGGGAGTCTCAATGAGCAGTTCTTC	CASSAPSGSLNEQFF
TRBV9	TRBD1	TRBJ1-1	NA	TGTGCCAGCAGCGTAGGGGGGACAGGGGGGAAAAACACTGAAGCTTTCTTT	CASSVGGTGGKNTEAFF
TRBV25-1	NA	TRBJ1-1	NA	TGTGCCAGCCTCGGCCCAATGGGGCCCGCTGAAGCTTTCTTT	CASLGPMGPAEAFF
TRBV7-3	NA	TRBJ2-2	NA	TGTGCCAGCAGCTTGGATCCAAACACCGGGGAGCTGTTTTTT	CASSLDPNTGELFF
TRBV5-6	NA	TRBJ2-1	NA	TGTGCCAGCAGCTTGGAACCCTACAATGAGCAGTTCTTC	CASSLEPYNEQFF
TRBV5-1	NA	TRBJ1-1	NA	TGCGCCAGCAGCTTGGCAGGTCCTTTAACTGAAGCTTTCTTT	CASSLAGPLTEAFF
TRBV9	TRBD1	TRBJ2-3	NA	TGTGCCAGCAGCGTCCTCTCGGGACAGGGGGGCACAGATACGCAGTATTTT	CASSVLSGQGGTDTQYF
TRBV4-3	NA	TRBJ1-1	NA	TGCGCCAGCAGCCAAGACCCTGGACAGTACACTGAAGCTTTCTTT	CASSQDPGQYTEAFF
TRBV5-1	NA	TRBJ2-3	NA	TGCGCCAGCAGCTTGGGCGGAAGCACAGATACGCAGTATTTT	CASSLGGSTDTQYF
TRBV6-4	NA	TRBJ1-1	NA	TGTGCCAGCAGTCGGGAGGAGGGGACTGAAGCTTTCTTT	CASSREEGTEAFF
TRBV5-4	NA	TRBJ2-7	NA	TGTGCCAGCAGCTTGGGGCAGGCTAACTACGAGCAGTACTTC	CASSLGQANYEQYF
TRBV19	NA	TRBJ2-1	NA	TGTGCCAGTAGTATCGGGCGGGATTACAATGAGCAGTTCTTC	CASSIGRDYNEQFF
TRBV11-3	NA	TRBJ2-2	NA	TGTGCCAGCAGCAGAGATGACATCCCCACCGGGGAGCTGTTTTTT	CASSRDDIPTGELFF
TRBV4-1	NA	TRBJ1-3	NA	TGCGCCAGCAGCCATCGACTAGGGACATCTGTGTACCCAGGAAACACCATATATTTT	CASSHRLGTSVYPGNTIYF
TRBV5-1	NA	TRBJ2-7	NA	TGCGCCAGCAGCTTGGCACGGGGAGAGTCCTACGAGCAGTACTTC	CASSLARGESYEQYF
TRBV18	NA	TRBJ1-1	NA	TGTGCCAGCTCACCCTGGACAGACCAGGTGGAAGCTTTCTTT	CASSPWTDQVEAFF
TRBV15	NA	TRBJ1-1	NA	TGTGCCACCAGCGGGGGGGGGTTGAACACTGAAGCTTTCTTT	CATSGGGLNTEAFF
TRBV9	NA	TRBJ2-6	NA	TGTGCCAGCAGCGTAGGGAGGAACTCTGGGGCCAACGTCCTGACTTTC	CASSVGRNSGANVLTF
TRBV7-8	NA	TRBJ2-2	NA	TGTGCCAGCAGCTTAGACGGCAGGAACACCGGGGAGCTGTTTTTT	CASSLDGRNTGELFF
TRBV6-1	NA	TRBJ2-1	NA	TGTGCCAGCAGTGAGGTCCGTCCTAGGGATGAGCAGTTCTTC	CASSEVRPRDEQFF
TRBV9	NA	TRBJ2-7	NA	TGTGCCAGCAGCGTAGCGGACTCCTACGAGCAGTACTTC	CASSVADSYEQYF
TRBV27	NA	TRBJ2-4	NA	TGTGCCAGCCAGTCCCTAGCCAAAAACATTCAGTACTTC	CASQSLAKNIQYF
TRBV14	NA	TRBJ2-3	NA	TGTGCCAGCAGACAACGTGGGGCCGGAGATACGCAGTATTTT	CASRQRGAGDTQYF
TRBV20-1	NA	TRBJ2-5	NA	TGCAGTGCTAGAGATTTGGAGACCCAGTACTTC	CSARDLETQYF
TRBV7-9	NA	TRBJ1-2	NA	TGTGCCAGCAGCTTAGACGGGGGCGGCTACACCTTC	CASSLDGGGYTF
TRBV5-3	NA	TRBJ2-1	NA	TGTGCCAGAAGCTTGGTGGACAATGAGCAGTTCTTC	CARSLVDNEQFF
TRBV7-2	NA	TRBJ1-3	NA	TGTGCCAGCAGCTCGTATGTCGGAAACACCATATATTTT	CASSSYVGNTIYF
TRBV7-9	NA	TRBJ2-7	NA	TGTGCCAGCAGCTTACTAGTATGGCACGAGCAGTACTTC	CASSLLVWHEQYF
TRBV6-5	NA	TRBJ2-1	NA	TGTGCCAGCAGTTTTCAAATCGGGAGAGGGTGGAATGAGCAGTTCTTC	CASSFQIGRGWNEQFF
TRBV29-1	NA	TRBJ2-7	few	TGCAGCGTTTGTCAGGGGTTTGACGAGCAGTACTTC	CSVCQGFDEQYF
TRBV5-1	TRBD1	TRBJ1-2	NA	TGCGCCGGCAGCTCGGGACAGGGCAACTATGGCTACACCTTC	CAGSSGQGNYGYTF
TRBV5-6	NA	TRBJ1-5	NA	TGTGCCAGCAGGCTGGAGGATTCTGGCAATCAGCCCCAGCATTTT	CASRLEDSGNQPQHF
TRBV7-3	TRBD2	TRBJ2-1	NA	TGTGCCAGCAGCAGAAAGGGACTAGCGGACTACAATGAGCAGTTCTTC	CASSRKGLADYNEQFF
TRBV5-5	TRBD2	TRBJ2-3	NA	TGTGCCAGCAGCTTGGGACTAGCGGGGAGCACAGATACGCAGTATTTT	CASSLGLAGSTDTQYF
TRBV7-9	NA	TRBJ1-4	NA	TGTGCCAGCAGACGAAAGGGCCCAAACGAGAAACTGTTTTTT	CASRRKGPNEKLFF
TRBV29-1	TRBD2	TRBJ2-7	NA	TGCAGCGGGGGGACTACCTACGAGCAGTACTTC	CSGGTTYEQYF
TRBV18	TRBD1	TRBJ1-5	NA	TGTGCCAGCTCACCACGTTCGCAGGGGGCCGCCCTTAGCAATCAGCCCCAGCATTTT	CASSPRSQGAALSNQPQHF